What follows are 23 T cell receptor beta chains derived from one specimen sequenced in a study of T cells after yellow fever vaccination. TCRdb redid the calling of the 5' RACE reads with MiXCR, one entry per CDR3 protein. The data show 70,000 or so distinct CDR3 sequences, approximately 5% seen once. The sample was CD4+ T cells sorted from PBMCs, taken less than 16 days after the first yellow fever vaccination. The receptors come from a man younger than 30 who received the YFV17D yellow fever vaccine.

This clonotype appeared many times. The CDR3 DNA reads TGTGCCAGCAGGCGGAACACTGAAGCTTTCTTT. Translating gives CASRRNTEAFF. The chain employs TRBV25-1 and TRBJ1-1; D gene uncertain. Germline CDR1 reads MGHDK; CDR2 reads SYGVNS. The CDR3 runs 11 residues. Trimming took off 6 bases at V and 1 base at J, with 3 bases between the two ends.

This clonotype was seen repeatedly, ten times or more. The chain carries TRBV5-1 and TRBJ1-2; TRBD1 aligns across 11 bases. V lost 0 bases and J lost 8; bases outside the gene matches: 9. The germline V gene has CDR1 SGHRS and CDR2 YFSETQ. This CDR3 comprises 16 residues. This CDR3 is CASSLAGQGARDGYTF. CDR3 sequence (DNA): TGCGCCAGCAGCTTGGCCGGACAGGGGGCGCGGGACGGCTACACCTTC.

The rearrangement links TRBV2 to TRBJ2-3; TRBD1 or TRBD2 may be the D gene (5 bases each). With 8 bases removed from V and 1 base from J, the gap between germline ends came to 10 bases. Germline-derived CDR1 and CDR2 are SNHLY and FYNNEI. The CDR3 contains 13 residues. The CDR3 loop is CASFRGRTDTQYF. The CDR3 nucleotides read TGTGCCAGCTTTCGGGGACGCACAGATACGCAGTATTTT.

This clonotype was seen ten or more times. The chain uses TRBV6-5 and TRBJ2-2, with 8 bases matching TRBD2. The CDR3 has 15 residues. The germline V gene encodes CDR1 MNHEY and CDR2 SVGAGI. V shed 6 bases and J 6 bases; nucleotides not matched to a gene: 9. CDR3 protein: CASSPYGTSSGELFF. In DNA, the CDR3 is TGTGCCAGCAGCCCATACGGGACTAGTTCCGGGGAGCTGTTTTTT.

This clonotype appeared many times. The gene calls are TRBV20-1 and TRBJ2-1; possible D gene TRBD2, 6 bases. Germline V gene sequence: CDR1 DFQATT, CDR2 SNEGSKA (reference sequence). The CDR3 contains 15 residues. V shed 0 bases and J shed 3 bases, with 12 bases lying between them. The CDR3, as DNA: TGCAGTGCTAGAGATTTCGGGGGAATCTACAATGAGCAGTTCTTC. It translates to CSARDFGGIYNEQFF.

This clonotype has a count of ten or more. This chain's CDR3 is CASSPSSLVSYEQYF. As DNA, the CDR3 is TGTGCCAGCTCACCTTCATCCCTCGTCTCCTACGAGCAGTACTTC. The rearrangement uses TRBV18 and TRBJ2-7; D ambiguous. The V end lost 3 bases, the J end lost 0 bases, and 12 bases lay between the germline ends. Germline values: CDR1 KGHSH, CDR2 LQKENI. This CDR3 contains 15 residues. The full variable domain, its missing parts supplied by reference TRBV18 and TRBJ2-7, is NAGVMQNPRHLVRRRGQEARLRCSPMKGHSHVYWYRQLPEEGLKFMVYLQKENIIDESGMPKERFSAEFPKEGPSILRIQQVVRGDSAAYFCASSPSSLVSYEQYFGPGTRLTVT.

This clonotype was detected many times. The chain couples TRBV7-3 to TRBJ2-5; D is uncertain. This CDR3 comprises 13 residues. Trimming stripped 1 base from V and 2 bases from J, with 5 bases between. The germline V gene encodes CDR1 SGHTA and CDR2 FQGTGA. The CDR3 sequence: CASSLSRQETQYF. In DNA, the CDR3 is TGTGCCAGCAGCTTAAGTCGGCAAGAGACCCAGTACTTC.

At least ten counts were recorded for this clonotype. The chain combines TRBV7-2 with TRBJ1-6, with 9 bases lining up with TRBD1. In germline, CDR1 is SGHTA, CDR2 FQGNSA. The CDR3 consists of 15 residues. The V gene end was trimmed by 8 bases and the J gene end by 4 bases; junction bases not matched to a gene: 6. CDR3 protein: CASLQGQGYNSPLHF. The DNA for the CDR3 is TGTGCCAGCCTTCAGGGACAGGGATATAATTCACCCCTCCACTTT.

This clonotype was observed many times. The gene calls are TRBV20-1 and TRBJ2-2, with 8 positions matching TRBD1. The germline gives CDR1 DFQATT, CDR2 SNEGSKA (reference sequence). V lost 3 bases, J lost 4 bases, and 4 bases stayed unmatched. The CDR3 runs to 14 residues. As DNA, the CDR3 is TGCAGTGCTAGTCGGGACAGGAGCACCGGGGAGCTGTTTTTT. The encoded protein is CSASRDRSTGELFF.

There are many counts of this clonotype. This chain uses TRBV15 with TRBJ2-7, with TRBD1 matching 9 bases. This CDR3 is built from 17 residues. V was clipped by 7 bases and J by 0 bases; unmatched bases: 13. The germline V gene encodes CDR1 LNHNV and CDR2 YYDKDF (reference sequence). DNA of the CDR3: TGTGCCACCATCGAACGCCCGGGACAGGGTTTCTCCTACGAGCAGTACGTC. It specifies CATIERPGQGFSYEQYV.

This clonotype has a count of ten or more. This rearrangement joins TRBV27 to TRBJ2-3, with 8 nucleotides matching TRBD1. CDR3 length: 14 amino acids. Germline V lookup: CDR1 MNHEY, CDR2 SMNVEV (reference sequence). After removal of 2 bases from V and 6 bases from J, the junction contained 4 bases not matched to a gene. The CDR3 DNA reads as TGTGCCAGCAGTTTAAGGACAGGGTGGGATACGCAGTATTTT. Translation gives CASSLRTGWDTQYF.

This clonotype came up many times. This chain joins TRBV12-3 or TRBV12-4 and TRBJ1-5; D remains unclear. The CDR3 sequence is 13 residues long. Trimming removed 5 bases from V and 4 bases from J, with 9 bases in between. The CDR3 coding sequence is TGTGCCAGCAGTGGACTGATGAATCAGCCCCAGCATTTT. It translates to CASSGLMNQPQHF.

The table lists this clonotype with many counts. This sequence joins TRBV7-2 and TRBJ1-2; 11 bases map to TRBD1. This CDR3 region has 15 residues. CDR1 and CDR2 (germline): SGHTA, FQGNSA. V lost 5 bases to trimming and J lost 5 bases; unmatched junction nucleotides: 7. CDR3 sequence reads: CASSRPGQGVYGYTF. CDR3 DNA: TGTGCCAGCAGCCGTCCGGGACAGGGGGTATATGGCTACACCTTC.

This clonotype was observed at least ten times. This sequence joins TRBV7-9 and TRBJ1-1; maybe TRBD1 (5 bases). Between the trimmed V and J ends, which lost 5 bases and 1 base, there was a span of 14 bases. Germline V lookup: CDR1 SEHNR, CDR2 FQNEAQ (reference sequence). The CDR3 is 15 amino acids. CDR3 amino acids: CASSLALGPNTEAFF. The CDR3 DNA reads TGTGCCAGCAGCCTTGCCCTGGGACCGAACACTGAAGCTTTCTTT.

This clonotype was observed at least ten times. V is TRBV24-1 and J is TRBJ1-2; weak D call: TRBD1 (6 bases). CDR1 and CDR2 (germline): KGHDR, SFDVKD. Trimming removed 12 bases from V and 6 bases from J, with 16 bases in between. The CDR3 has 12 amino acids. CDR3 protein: CAVGWGAHGYTF. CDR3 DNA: TGTGCCGTTGGCTGGGGGGCCCATGGCTACACCTTC.

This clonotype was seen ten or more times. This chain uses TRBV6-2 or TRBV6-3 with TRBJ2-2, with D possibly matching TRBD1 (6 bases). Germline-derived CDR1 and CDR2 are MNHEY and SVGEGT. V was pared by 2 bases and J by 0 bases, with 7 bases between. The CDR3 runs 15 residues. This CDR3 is CASSYGTTNTGELFF. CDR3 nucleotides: TGTGCCAGCAGTTACGGGACAACGAACACCGGGGAGCTGTTTTTT.

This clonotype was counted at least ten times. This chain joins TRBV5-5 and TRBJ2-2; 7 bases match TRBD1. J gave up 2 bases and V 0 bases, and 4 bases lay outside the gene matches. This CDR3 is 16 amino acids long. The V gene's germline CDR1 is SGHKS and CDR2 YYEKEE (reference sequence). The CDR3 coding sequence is TGTGCCAGCAGCTTGGTCCAGGGGGTAAACACCGGGGAGCTGTTTTTT. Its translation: CASSLVQGVNTGELFF. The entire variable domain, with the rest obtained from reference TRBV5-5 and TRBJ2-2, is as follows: DAGVTQSPTHLIKTRGQQVTLRCSPISGHKSVSWYQQVLGQGPQFIFQYYEKEERGRGNFPDRFSARQFPNYSSELNVNALLLGDSALYLCASSLVQGVNTGELFFGEGSRLTVL.

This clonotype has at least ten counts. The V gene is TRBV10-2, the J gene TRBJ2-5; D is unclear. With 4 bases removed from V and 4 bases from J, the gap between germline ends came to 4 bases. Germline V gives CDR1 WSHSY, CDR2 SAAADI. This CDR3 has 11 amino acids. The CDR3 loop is CASSVTETQYF. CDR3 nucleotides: TGCGCCAGCAGTGTGACAGAGACCCAGTACTTC.

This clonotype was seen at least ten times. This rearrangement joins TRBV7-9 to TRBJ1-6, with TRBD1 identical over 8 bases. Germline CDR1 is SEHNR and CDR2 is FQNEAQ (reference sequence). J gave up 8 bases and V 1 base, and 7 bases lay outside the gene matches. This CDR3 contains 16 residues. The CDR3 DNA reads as TGTGCCAGCAGCTTAGGGTCGACAGGGGCCTATTCACCCCTCCACTTT. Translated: CASSLGSTGAYSPLHF.

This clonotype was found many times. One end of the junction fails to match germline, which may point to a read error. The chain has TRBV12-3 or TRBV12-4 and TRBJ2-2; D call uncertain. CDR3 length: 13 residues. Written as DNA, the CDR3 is TGTGCCAGCAATTTAAGGGAAACCGGGGAGCTGTTTTTT. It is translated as CASNLRETGELFF.

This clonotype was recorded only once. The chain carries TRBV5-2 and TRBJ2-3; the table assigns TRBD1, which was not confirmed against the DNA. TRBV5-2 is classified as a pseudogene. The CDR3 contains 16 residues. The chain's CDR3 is CAMGPGVLCRTDTQYF. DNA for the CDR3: TGTGCCATGGGCCCCGGGGTCCTGTGTAGGACAGATACGCAGTATTTT.

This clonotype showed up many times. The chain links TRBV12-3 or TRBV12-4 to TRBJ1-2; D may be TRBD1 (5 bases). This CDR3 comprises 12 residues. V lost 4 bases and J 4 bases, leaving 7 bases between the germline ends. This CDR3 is CASSSTGYGYTF. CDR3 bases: TGTGCCAGCAGTTCAACAGGCTATGGCTACACCTTC.

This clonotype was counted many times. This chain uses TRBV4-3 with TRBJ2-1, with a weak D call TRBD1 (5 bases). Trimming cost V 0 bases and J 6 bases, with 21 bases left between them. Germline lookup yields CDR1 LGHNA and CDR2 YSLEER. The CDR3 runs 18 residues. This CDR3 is CASSQEAGQNRPSNEQFF. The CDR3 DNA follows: TGCGCCAGCAGCCAAGAAGCCGGGCAGAACAGGCCTTCCAATGAGCAGTTCTTC.